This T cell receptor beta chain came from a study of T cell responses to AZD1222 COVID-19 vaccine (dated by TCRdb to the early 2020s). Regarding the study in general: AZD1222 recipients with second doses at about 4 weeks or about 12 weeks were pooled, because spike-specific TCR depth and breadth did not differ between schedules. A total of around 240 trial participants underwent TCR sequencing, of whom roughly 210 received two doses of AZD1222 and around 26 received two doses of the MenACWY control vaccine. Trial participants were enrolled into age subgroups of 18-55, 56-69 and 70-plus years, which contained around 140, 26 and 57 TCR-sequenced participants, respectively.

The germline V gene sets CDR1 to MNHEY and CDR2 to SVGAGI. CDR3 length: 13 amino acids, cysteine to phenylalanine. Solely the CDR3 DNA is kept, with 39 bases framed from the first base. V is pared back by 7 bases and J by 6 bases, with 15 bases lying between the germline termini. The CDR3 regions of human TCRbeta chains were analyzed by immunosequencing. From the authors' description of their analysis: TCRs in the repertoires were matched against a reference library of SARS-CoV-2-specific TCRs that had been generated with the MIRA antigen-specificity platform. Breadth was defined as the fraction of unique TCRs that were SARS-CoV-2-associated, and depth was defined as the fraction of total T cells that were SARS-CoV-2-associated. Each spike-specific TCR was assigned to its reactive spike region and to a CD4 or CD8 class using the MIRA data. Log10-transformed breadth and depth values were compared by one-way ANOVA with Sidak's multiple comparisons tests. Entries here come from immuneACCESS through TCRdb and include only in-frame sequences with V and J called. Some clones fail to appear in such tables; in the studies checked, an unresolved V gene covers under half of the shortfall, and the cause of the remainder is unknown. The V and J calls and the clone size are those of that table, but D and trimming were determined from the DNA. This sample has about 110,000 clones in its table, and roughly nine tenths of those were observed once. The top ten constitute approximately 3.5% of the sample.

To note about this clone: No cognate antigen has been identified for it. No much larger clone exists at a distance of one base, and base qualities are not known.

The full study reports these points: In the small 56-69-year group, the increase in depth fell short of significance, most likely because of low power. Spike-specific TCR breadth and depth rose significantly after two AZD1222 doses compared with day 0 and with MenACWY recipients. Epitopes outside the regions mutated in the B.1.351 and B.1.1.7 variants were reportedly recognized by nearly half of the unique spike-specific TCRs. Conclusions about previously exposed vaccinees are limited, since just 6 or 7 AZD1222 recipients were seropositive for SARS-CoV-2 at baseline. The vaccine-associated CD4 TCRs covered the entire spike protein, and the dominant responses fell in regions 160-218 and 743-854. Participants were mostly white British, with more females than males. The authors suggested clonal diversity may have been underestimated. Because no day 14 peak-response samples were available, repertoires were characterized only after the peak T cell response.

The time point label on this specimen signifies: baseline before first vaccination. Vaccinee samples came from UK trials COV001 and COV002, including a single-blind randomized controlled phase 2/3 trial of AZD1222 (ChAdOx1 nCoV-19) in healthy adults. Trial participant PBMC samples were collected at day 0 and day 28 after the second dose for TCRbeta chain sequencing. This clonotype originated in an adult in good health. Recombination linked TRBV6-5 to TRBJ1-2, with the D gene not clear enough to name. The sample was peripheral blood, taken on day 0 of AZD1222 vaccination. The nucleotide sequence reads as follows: TGTGCCAGCACCCCCCCGTCCGGTCATGGCTACACCTTC. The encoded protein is CASTPPSGHGYTF.